This T cell receptor (beta chain) derives from a study of identical twins. Notes on the study in general: Reduced insertions were recorded for abundant cord blood beta clonotypes, with no such pattern in memory repertoires.

This CDR3 contains 15 residues. CDR1 is SEHNR, CDR2 FQNEAQ, per germline (reference sequence). The V segment lost 5 bases and the J segment 6 bases; nucleotides outside the gene matches: 12. On this clonotype: Its target is unknown.

Via MiXCR, TCRdb re-called the 5' RACE reads, giving one row per CDR3 protein. The repertoire holds under 300,000 distinct CDR3 sequences, about 14% seen once, with around 8.9% in the top ten. The genes are TRBV7-9 and TRBJ1-1; 7 positions match TRBD1. The specimen sequenced was memory (CD45RO+) T cells sorted from blood. The TCR sequence derives from a woman younger than 30 in good health. The CDR3 is CASSPDRVLYAEAFF. Written as DNA, the CDR3 is TGTGCCAGCAGCCCAGACAGGGTCTTGTATGCTGAAGCTTTCTTT.